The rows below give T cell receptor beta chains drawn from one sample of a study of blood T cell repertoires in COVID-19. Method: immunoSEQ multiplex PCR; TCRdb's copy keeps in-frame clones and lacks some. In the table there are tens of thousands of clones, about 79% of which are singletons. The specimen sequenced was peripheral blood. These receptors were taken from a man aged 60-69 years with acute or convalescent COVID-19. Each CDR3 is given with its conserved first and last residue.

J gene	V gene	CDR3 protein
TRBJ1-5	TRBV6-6	CASSPPGISNQPQHF
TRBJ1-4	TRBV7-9	CASSQTGQGAGKLFF
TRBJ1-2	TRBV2	CASSPGQGSYGYTF
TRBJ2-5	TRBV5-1	CASSLLLSRVGGKIQTQYF
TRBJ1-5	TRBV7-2	CASSVDPTGNQPQHF
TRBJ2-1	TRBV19	CASSIGQINEQFF
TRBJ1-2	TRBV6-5	CASSYPGQPNYGYTF
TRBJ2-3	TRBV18	CASSPPSGGETSTQYF
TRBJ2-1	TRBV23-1	CATKPMGTGSNEQFF
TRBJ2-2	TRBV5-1	CASSSNGELFF
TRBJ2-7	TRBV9	CASSVASPLYEQYF
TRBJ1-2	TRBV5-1	CASRTPGEPNYGYTF
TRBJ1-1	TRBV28	CASSLAGGHHTEAFF
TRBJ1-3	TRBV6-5	CASSQLEGDTIYF
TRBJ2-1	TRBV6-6	CASSQQGTWNEQFF
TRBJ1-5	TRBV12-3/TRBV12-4	CASNDRGNQPQHF
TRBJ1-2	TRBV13	CASSSDKSYGYTF
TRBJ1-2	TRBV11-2	CASSLARGVRGLYGYTF
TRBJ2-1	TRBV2	CASSVRGGYNEQFF
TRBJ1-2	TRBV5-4	CASSLADLRDNYGYTF
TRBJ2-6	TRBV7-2	CASSLVLERGANVLTF
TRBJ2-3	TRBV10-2	CASSDSGQGGPTDTQYF
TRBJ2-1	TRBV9	CASRDLLAGSSYNEQFF
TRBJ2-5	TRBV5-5	CASSYSGASRETQYF
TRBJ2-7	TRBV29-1	CSVGQGGPYEQYF
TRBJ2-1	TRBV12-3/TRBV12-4	CATDRGGNEQFF
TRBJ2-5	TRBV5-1	CASSSTTGTQETQYF
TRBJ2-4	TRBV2	CASSDSRGAGNIQYF
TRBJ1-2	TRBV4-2	CASSQDLGSQGHYGYTF
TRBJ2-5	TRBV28	CASRAEETQYF
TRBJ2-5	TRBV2	CASTRREGMAQYF
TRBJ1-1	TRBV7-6	CASSVTPRSGYLNTEAFF
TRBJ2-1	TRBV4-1	CASSLSTGGGLEQFF
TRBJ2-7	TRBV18	CASTEGQGRSYEQYF
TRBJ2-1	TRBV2	CASKWDRAYNEQFF
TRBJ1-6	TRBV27	CASSLFSYNSPLHF
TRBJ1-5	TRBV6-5	CASRADRSKNQPQHF
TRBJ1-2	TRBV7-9	CASRPTGNNYGYTF
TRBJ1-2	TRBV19	CASFKSPGTGGAVGYTF
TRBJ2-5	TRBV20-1	CSARGETQYF
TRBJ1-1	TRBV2	CASSTDRQGLNTEAFF